This T cell receptor beta chain was recovered during a study of blood T cell repertoires in COVID-19. Study as a whole: Whether acute or convalescent, the COVID-19 samples came from the United States, Italy and Spain.

The study drew participants aged about 18 to 89 years from roughly 25 US areas. Per the study methods: Estimation of nucleated cell counts was performed using reference gene primer amplification. TCRdb's table, derived via immunoSEQ multiplex PCR, lists solely in-frame clones and lacks some. The DNA gave D and trimming, while V, J and clone size come from that table. The sample records approximately 300,000 clones, around 87% being singletons. V was clipped by 7 bases and J by 2 bases, with 17 bases between them. The germline gives CDR1 ENHRY, CDR2 SYGVKD. This CDR3 spans 15 amino acids. This clonotype was sampled from a woman under 30 with acute COVID-19. Input material: PBMCs or T cells enriched from blood (not recorded which). This chain links TRBV10-3 with TRBJ2-5; TRBD2 is a possible D gene (7 bases). The CDR3 DNA is TGTGCCATCAAATCCACGGGGGGCACACAAGAGACCCAGTACTTC. Translated, it gives CAIKSTGGTQETQYF.